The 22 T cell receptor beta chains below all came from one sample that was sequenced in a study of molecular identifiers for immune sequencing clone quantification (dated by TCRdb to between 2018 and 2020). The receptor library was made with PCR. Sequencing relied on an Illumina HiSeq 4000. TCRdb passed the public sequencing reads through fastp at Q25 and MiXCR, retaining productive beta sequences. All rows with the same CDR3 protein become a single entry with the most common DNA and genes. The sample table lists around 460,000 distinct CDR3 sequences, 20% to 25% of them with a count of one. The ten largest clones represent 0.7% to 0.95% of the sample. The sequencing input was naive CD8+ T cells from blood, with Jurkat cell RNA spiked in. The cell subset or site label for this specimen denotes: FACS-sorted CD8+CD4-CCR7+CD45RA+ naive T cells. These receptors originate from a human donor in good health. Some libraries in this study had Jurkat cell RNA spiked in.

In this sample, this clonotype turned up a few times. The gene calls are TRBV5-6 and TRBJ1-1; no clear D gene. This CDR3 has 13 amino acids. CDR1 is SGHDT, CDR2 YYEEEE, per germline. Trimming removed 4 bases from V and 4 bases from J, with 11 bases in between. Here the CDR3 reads CASSPVGLTEAFF. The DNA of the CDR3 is TGTGCCAGCAGCCCCGTGGGTCTCACTGAAGCTTTCTTT. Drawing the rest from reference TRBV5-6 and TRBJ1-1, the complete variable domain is DAGVTQSPTHLIKTRGQQVTLRCSPKSGHDTVSWYQQALGQGPQFIFQYYEEEERQRGNFPDRFSGHQFPNYSSELNVNALLLGDSALYLCASSPVGLTEAFFGQGTRLTVV.

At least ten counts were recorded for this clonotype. CDR3 nucleotides: TGTGCCAGCAGCGTTGGGGCTAGCGGACTGCAGGATACGCAGTATTTT. It is translated as CASSVGASGLQDTQYF. The chain uses TRBV9 and TRBJ2-3; 7 nucleotides match TRBD2. Germline lookup yields CDR1 SGDLS and CDR2 YYNGEE. V lost 2 bases, J lost 6 bases, and 12 bases stayed unmatched. The CDR3 has 16 amino acids.

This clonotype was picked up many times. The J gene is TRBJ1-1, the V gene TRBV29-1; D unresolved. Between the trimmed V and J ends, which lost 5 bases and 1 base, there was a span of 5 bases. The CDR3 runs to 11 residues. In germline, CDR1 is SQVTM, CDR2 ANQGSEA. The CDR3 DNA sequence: TGCAGCGTTTCCGGGAACACTGAAGCTTTCTTT. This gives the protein CSVSGNTEAFF.

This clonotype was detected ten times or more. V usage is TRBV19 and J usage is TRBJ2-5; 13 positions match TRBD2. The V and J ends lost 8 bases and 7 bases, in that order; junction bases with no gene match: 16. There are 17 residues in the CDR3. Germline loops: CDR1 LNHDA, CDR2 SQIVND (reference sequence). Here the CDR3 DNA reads TGTGCCAGTGGTGTAGCGCCGGGACTAGCGGGATTTGGGACCCAGTACTTC. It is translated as CASGVAPGLAGFGTQYF.

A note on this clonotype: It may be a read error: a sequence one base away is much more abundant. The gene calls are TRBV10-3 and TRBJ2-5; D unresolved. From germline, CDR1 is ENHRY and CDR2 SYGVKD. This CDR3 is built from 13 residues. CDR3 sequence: CAFSAASQETQYF. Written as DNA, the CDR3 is TGTGCCTTCAGTGCCGCCAGCCAAGAGACCCAGTACTTC.

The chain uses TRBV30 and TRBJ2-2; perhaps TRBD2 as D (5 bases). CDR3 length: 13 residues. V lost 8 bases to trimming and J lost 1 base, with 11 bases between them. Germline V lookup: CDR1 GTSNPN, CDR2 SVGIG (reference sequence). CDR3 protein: CATEAGNTGELFF. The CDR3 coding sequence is TGTGCCACGGAGGCAGGGAACACCGGGGAGCTGTTTTTT.

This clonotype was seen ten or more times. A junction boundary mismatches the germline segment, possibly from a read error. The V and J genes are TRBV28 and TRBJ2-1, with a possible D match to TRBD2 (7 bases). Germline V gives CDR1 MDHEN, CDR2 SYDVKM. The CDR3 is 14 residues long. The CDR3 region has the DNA TGTGCCAGCAGCCACTCGGGGGGCTACAATGAGCATTTCTTC. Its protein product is CASSHSGGYNEHFF. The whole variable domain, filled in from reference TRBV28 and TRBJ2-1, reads DVKVTQSSRYLVKRTGEKVFLECVQDMDHENMFWYRQDPGLGLRLIYFSYDVKMKEKGDIPEGYSVSREKKERFSLILESASTNQTSMYLCASSHSGGYNEHFFGPGTRLTVL.

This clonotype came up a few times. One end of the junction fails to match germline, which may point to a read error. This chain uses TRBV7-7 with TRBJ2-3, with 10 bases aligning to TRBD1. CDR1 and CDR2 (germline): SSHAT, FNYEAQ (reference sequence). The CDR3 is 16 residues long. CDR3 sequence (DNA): TGTGCTAGCAGCTTAGCCGGGACAGGGGGCACAGATACGCAGTATTTT. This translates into CASSLAGTGGTDTQYF.

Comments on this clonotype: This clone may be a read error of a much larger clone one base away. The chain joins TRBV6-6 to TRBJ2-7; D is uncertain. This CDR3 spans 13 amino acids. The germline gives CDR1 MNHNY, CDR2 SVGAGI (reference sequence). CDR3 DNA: TGTGCCAGCGGTTACAGTCTTAATAACGAGCAGTACTTC. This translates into CASGYSLNNEQYF.

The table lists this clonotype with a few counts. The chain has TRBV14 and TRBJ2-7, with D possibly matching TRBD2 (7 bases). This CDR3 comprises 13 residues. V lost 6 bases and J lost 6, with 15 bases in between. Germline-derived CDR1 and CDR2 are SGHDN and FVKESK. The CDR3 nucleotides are TGTGCCAGCAGACCCCGGGGGGCGAGCGAGCAGTACTTC. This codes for CASRPRGASEQYF.

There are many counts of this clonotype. The CDR3 region has the DNA TGCGCCAGCAGCCAAGATCGGACGGCCGGGGAGCTGTTTTTT. This gives the protein CASSQDRTAGELFF. The genes are TRBV4-3 and TRBJ2-2; D remains unclear. V lost 0 bases and J lost 6, with 8 bases in between. Germline V gene lookup returns CDR1 LGHNA and CDR2 YSLEER. The CDR3 is made up of 14 amino acids.

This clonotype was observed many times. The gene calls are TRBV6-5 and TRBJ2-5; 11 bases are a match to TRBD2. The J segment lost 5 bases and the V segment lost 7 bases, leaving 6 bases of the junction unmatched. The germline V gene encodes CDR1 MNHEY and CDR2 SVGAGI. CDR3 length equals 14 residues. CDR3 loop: CASNIAGGQETQYF. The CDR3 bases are TGTGCCAGCAATATAGCGGGGGGGCAGGAGACCCAGTACTTC.

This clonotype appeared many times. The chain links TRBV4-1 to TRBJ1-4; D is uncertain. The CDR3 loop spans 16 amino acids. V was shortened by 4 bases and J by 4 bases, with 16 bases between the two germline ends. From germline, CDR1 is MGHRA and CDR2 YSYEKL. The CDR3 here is CASSRKSDASNEKLFF. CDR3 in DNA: TGCGCCAGCAGCCGAAAGTCCGATGCTAGTAATGAAAAACTGTTTTTT.

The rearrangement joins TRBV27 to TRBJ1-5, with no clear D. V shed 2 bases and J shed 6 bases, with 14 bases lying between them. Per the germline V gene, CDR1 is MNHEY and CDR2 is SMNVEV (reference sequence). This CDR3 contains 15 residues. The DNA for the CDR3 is TGTGCCAGCAGTTTAGTGGCTGGTATCGGTCAGCCCCAGCATTTT. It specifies CASSLVAGIGQPQHF.

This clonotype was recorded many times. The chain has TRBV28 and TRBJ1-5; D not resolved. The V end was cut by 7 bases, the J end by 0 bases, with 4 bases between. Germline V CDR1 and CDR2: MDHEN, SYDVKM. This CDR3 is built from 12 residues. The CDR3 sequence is CASTISNQPQHF. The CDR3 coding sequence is TGTGCCAGCACCATTAGCAATCAGCCCCAGCATTTT.

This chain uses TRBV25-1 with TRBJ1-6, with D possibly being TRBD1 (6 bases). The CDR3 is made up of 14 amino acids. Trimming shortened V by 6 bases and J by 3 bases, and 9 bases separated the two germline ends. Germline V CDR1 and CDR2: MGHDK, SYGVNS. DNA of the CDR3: TGTGCCAGCAGGAGACAGGACTATAATTCACCCCTCCACTTT. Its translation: CASRRQDYNSPLHF.

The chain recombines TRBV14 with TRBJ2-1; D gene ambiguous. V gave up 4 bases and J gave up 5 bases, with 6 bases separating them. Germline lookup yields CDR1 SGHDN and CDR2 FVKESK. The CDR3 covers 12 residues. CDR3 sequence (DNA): TGTGCCAGCAGCCCTGTGAACAATGAGCAGTTCTTC. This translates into CASSPVNNEQFF.

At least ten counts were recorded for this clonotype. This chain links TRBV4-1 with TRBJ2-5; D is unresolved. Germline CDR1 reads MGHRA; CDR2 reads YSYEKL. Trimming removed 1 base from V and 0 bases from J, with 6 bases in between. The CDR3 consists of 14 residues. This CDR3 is CASSQVPDQETQYF. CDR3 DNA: TGCGCCAGCAGCCAAGTTCCAGACCAAGAGACCCAGTACTTC.

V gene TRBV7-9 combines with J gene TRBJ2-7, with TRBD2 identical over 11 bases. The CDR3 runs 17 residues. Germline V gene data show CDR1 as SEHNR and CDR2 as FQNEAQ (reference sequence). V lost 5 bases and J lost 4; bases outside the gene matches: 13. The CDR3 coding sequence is TGTGCCAGCAGCCCGAGGATAGCGGGGGGGCCGGGTTACGAGCAGTACTTC. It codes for CASSPRIAGGPGYEQYF.

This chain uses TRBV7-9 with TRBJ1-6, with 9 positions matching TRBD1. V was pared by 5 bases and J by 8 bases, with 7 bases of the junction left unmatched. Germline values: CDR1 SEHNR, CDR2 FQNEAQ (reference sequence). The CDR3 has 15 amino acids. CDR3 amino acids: CASSPRDREYSPLHF. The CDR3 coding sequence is TGTGCCAGCAGCCCGCGGGACAGGGAATATTCACCCCTCCACTTT.

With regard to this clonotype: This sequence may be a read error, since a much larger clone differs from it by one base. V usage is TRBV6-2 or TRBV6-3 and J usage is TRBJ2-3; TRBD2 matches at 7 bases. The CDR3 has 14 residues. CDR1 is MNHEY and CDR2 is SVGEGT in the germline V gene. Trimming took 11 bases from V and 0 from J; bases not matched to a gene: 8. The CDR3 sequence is CAGTRGVSTDTQYF. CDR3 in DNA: TGTGCCGGCACCCGGGGGGTTAGCACAGATACGCAGTATTTT.

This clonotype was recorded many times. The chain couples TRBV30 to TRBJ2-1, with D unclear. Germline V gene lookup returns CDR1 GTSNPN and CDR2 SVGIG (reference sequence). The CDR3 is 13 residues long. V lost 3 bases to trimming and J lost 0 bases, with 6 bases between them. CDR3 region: CAWSLNSYNEQFF. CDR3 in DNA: TGTGCCTGGAGCCTAAACTCCTACAATGAGCAGTTCTTC.